Sequencing of this T cell receptor (beta chain) was carried out in a study of OX40 agonist ivuxolimab in advanced cancers. Study context: The patients received ivuxolimab by intravenous route every 2 weeks at 0.01 to 10 mg/kg.

The sample holds one count of this clone. Generated by immunoSEQ multiplex PCR, the TCRdb table keeps only in-frame clones and is missing some. The table includes tens of thousands of clones, 88% detected once. This TCR was recovered from an adult with an advanced solid tumor such as melanoma, head and neck, liver or kidney cancer. The material sequenced was CD4+ or CD8+ T cells sorted from blood, taken in a trial of the OX40 agonist ivuxolimab.

The CDR3 DNA reads TGTGCCAGCAGCTTAACCTCTGGAAACACCATATATTTT. As protein: CASSLTSGNTIYF. The V and J genes are TRBV7-2 and TRBJ1-3; no clear D gene. V gave up 2 bases and J gave up 0 bases, with 2 bases separating them. The CDR3 loop spans 13 amino acids. Germline V gene data show CDR1 as SGHTA and CDR2 as FQGNSA.